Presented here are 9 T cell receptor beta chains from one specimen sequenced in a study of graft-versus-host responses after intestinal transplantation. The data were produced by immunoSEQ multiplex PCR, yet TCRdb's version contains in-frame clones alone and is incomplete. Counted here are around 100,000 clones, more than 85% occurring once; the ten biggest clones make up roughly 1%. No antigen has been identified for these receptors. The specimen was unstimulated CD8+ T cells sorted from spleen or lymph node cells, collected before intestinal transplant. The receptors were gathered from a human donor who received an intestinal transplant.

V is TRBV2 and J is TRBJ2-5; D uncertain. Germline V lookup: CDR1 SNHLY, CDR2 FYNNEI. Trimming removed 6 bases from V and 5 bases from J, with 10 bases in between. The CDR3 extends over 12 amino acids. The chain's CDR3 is CASRPPTETQYF. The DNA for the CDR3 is TGTGCCAGCAGACCACCGACCGAGACCCAGTACTTC.

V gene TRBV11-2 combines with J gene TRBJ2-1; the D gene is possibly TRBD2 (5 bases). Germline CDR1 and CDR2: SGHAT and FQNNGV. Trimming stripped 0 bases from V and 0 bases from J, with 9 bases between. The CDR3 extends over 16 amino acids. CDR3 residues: CASSLDPGSSYNEQFF. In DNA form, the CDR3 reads TGTGCCAGCAGCTTAGATCCGGGGAGCTCCTACAATGAGCAGTTCTTC.

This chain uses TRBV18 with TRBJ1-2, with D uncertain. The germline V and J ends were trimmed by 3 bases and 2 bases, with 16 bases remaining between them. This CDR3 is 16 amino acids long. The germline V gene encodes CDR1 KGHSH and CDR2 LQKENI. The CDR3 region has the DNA TGTGCCAGCTCACCGAAAAATGAAATGCCCAACTATGGCTACACCTTC. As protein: CASSPKNEMPNYGYTF.

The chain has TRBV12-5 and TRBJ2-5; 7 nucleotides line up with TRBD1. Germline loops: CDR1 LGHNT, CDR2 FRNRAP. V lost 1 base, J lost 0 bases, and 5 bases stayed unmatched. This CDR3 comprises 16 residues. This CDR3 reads CASGLAGTAYQETQYF. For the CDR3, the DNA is TGTGCTAGTGGTTTGGCCGGGACAGCGTACCAAGAGACCCAGTACTTC.

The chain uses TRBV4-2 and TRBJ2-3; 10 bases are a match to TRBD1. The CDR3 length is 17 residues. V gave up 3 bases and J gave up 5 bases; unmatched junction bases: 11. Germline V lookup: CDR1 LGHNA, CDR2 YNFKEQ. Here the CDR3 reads CASSHPLTGGEVDTQYF. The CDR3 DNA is TGTGCCAGCAGCCACCCCCTGACAGGGGGCGAGGTAGATACGCAGTATTTT.

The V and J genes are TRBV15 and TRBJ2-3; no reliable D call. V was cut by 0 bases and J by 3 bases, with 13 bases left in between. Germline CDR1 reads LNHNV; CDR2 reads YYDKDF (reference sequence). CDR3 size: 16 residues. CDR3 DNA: TGTGCCACCAGCAGAGAGGGTAGGGTGATAACAGATACGCAGTATTTT. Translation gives CATSREGRVITDTQYF.

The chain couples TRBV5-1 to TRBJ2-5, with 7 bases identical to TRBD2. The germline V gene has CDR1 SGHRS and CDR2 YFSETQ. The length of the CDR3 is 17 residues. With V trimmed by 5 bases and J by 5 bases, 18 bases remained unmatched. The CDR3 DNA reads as TGCGCCAGCAGTCTCGGAAGGGACTACAATCTTGGGGAGACCCAGTACTTC. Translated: CASSLGRDYNLGETQYF.

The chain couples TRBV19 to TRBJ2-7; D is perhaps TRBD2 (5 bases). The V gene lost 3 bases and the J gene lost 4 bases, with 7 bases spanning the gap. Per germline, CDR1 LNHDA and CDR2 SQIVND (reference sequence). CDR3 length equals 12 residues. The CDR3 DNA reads TGTGCCAGTAGTATTCCGGGGTACGAGCAGTACTTC. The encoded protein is CASSIPGYEQYF.

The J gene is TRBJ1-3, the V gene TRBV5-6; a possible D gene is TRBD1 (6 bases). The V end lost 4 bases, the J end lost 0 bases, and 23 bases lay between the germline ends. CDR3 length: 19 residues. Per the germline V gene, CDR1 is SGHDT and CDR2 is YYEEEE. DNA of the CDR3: TGTGCCAGCAGCATCTCCTTCGGGACATCAAAACGCTCTGGAAACACCATATATTTT. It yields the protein CASSISFGTSKRSGNTIYF.